Presented here are 27 T cell receptor beta chains from one specimen sequenced in a study of read filtering for tumor transcriptome and immune sequencing. The library was built from about 400 ng RNA with molecular barcoded adaptors for alpha/delta and beta/gamma chains. TCRdb independently ran MiXCR on the reads; one entry per CDR3 protein. The sample contains roughly 130,000 distinct CDR3 sequences, under 15% of which appear only once. Specimen: a population of CD138-negative cells sorted from bone marrow. These receptors were collected from a donor aged 40 or over with multiple myeloma.

On this clonotype: Its ends do not fully match the called genes, so a read error is possible. This chain links TRBV3-1 with TRBJ2-2, with D possibly called TRBD1 or TRBD2 (5 bases each). The CDR3 length is 17 residues. Germline V CDR1 and CDR2: LGHDT, YNNKEL (reference sequence). The chain's CDR3 is CASSQERGVTNTGELSF. CDR3 nucleotides: TGTGCCAGCAGCCAAGAAAGGGGCGTTACGAACACCGGGGAGCTGTCCTTT.

This clonotype has ten or more counts. The chain recombines TRBV11-2 with TRBJ2-5; weak D call: TRBD2 (5 bases). Looked up from germline, CDR1 is SGHAT and CDR2 is FQNNGV. The CDR3 length is 13 residues. V shed 5 bases and J shed 2 bases, with 9 bases lying between them. The CDR3 loop reads CASSRERQETQYF. CDR3 coding DNA: TGTGCCAGCAGCAGGGAGCGGCAAGAGACCCAGTACTTC.

This clonotype was detected only a few times. It may be a read error: a sequence one base away is much more abundant. The conserved final phenylalanine or tryptophan is absent from the CDR3, which likely points to a read error. The chain employs TRBV7-2 and TRBJ2-2; tentative D call: TRBD1 (5 bases). The CDR3 is made up of 14 amino acids. Germline V gene data show CDR1 as SGHTA and CDR2 as FQGNSA. Deletions cut 5 bases from V and 2 bases from J, with 9 bases between. CDR3 DNA: TGTGCCAGCAGCGGGGCACCTAACACCGGGGAGCTGTTTTCT. Translation: CASSGAPNTGELFS.

A remark on this clonotype: A much larger clone sits a single nucleotide away, making a read error possible. CDR3 nucleotide sequence: TGTGCCAGCAGCTGGCGCGGGGGGACAGGGGTTGGAGATATGCAGTATTTT. Translation gives CASSWRGGTGVGDMQYF. This chain links TRBV7-9 with TRBJ2-3; 10 bases are shared with TRBD1. Germline CDR1 and CDR2: SEHNR and FQNEAQ (reference sequence). The CDR3 consists of 17 residues.

This CDR3 is CASSQDARGWGYNEQFF. In nucleotides, the CDR3 is TGCGCCAGCAGCCAAGATGCCAGGGGTTGGGGATACAATGAGCAGTTCTTC. V is TRBV4-1 and J is TRBJ2-1; the D gene is possibly TRBD1 (6 bases). The V and J ends lost 0 bases and 4 bases respectively, with 16 bases between them. From germline, CDR1 is MGHRA and CDR2 YSYEKL. The CDR3 has 17 residues.

The chain joins TRBV19 to TRBJ2-7; TRBD1 agrees at 10 bases. The ends lost 3 bases at V and 6 bases at J; junction bases unmatched: 5. From germline, CDR1 is LNHDA and CDR2 SQIVND (reference sequence). This CDR3 has 14 amino acids. The CDR3 coding sequence is TGTGCCAGTAGTATCGGACAGGGGGTCGGCGAGCAGTACTTC. This translates into CASSIGQGVGEQYF. The full variable domain, with the rest looked up from reference TRBV19 and TRBJ2-7, is DGGITQSPKYLFRKEGQNVTLSCEQNLNHDAMYWYRQDPGQGLRLIYYSQIVNDFQKGDIAEGYSVSREKKESFPLTVTSAQKNPTAFYLCASSIGQGVGEQYFGPGTRLTVT.

This clonotype was detected many times. This chain joins TRBV20-1 and TRBJ2-5, with D uncertain. Trimming left V 6 bases short and J 5 bases short, with 22 bases between. CDR1 is DFQATT, CDR2 SNEGSKA, per germline (reference sequence). This CDR3 comprises 15 residues. Here the CDR3 reads CSASPAARARETQYF. The CDR3, as DNA: TGCAGTGCCTCCCCGGCGGCTAGGGCCAGGGAGACCCAGTACTTC.

This clonotype has ten or more counts. This rearrangement joins TRBV6-2 or TRBV6-3 to TRBJ2-3; possible D gene TRBD1, 6 bases. Trimming removed 6 bases at V and 4 bases at J, with 11 bases between. Germline V gene data show CDR1 as MNHEY and CDR2 as SVGEGT. This CDR3 comprises 13 residues. CDR3 protein: CASRKQGPDTQYF. In DNA, the CDR3 is TGTGCCAGCAGAAAACAGGGACCAGATACGCAGTATTTT.

There are many counts of this clonotype. The chain joins TRBV3-1 to TRBJ1-5; no clear D. Trimming took 3 bases from V and 8 from J, leaving 8 bases between them. CDR1 is LGHDT and CDR2 is YNNKEL in the germline V gene (reference sequence). The CDR3 length is 12 residues. CDR3 in DNA: TGTGCCAGCAGCCAGGATAGCAAGCCCCAGCATTTT. As protein: CASSQDSKPQHF.

On this clonotype: A much larger clone differs from this one at a single base, so this may be a read error. The chain joins TRBV28 to TRBJ1-1, with a weak D call TRBD1 (5 bases). Looked up from germline, CDR1 is MDHEN and CDR2 is SYDVKM. The CDR3 sequence is 13 residues long. CDR3 DNA sequence: TGTGCCGGCAGTTTTGACAGACGGACTGAAGCTTTCTTT. Protein product: CAGSFDRRTEAFF.

This clonotype was detected many times. The chain uses TRBV7-6 and TRBJ2-7, with D possibly being TRBD2 (5 bases). Between the trimmed V and J ends, which lost 5 bases and 0 bases, there was a span of 23 bases. The CDR3 totals 18 residues. Per the germline V gene, CDR1 is SGHVS and CDR2 is FNYEAQ. In DNA form, the CDR3 reads TGTGCCAGCAGCCCCGGGCCGGAGGCTGGGCGGCGCTCCTACGAGCAGTACTTC. Its translation is CASSPGPEAGRRSYEQYF. Drawing the rest from reference TRBV7-6 and TRBJ2-7, the complete variable domain is GAGVSQSPRYKVTKRGQDVALRCDPISGHVSLYWYRQALGQGPEFLTYFNYEAQQDKSGLPNDRFSAERPEGSISTLTIQRTEQRDSAMYRCASSPGPEAGRRSYEQYFGPGTRLTVT.

This clonotype was observed at least ten times. The chain joins TRBV28 to TRBJ1-4, with TRBD1 matching 10 bases. Losses at the gene ends were 10 bases for V and 8 bases for J; bases not matched to a gene: 10. This CDR3 region has 14 residues. From germline, CDR1 is MDHEN and CDR2 SYDVKM. CDR3 DNA: TGTGCCACCCATTGGACAGGGGGGGAAGAAAAACTGTTTTTT. Its protein is CATHWTGGEEKLFF.

This clonotype was observed at least ten times. V is TRBV28 and J is TRBJ1-4; TRBD1 is a possible D gene (5 bases). The germline V gene has CDR1 MDHEN and CDR2 SYDVKM. The ends were cut back, 5 bases at V and 0 bases at J, with 10 bases in the middle. The CDR3 is made up of 15 amino acids. DNA for the CDR3: TGTGCCAGCAGTCCCCGGGGGTCAACTAATGAAAAACTGTTTTTT. Amino acids: CASSPRGSTNEKLFF.

Note on this clonotype: Since the CDR3 does not end with the conserved phenylalanine or tryptophan, this likely comes from a read error. This sequence joins TRBV3-1 and TRBJ2-1, with 12 bases fitting TRBD1. Germline V gene lookup returns CDR1 LGHDT and CDR2 YNNKEL (reference sequence). The CDR3 has 18 amino acids. Trimming at V came to 1 base and at J to 2 bases, leaving 6 bases not matched to a gene. For the CDR3, the DNA is TGTGCCAGCAGCCAAGGGCGGGACAGGGGGCGAACCTACAATGAGCAGTTCTCC. As protein: CASSQGRDRGRTYNEQFS.

This clonotype was recorded many times. The gene calls are TRBV6-6 and TRBJ2-7; 7 bases map to TRBD2. CDR3 length: 15 residues. After removal of 7 bases from V and 0 bases from J, the junction contained 9 bases not matched to a gene. Germline-derived CDR1 and CDR2 are MNHNY and SVGAGI (reference sequence). The CDR3 region has the DNA TGTGCCAGCATCTTCGGGGGAGGGAGCTCCTACGAGCAGTACTTC. Its protein product is CASIFGGGSSYEQYF.

As concerns this clonotype: A much larger clone sits a single nucleotide away, making a read error possible. The rearrangement uses TRBV20-1 and TRBJ1-2, with D tentatively TRBD1 (5 bases). V lost 3 bases to trimming and J lost 3 bases, with 17 bases between them. This CDR3 region has 15 residues. CDR1 is DFQATT and CDR2 is SNEGSKA in the germline V gene (reference sequence). The CDR3, as DNA: TGCAGTGCTAGGACTAAGGGACGATCCGACTATGGCTACACCTTC. Amino acids: CSARTKGRSDYGYTF.

As concerns this clonotype: Germline and junction disagree at one end, which may indicate a read error. J is TRBJ2-6 and V is TRBV4-1, with 9 bases fitting TRBD1. The length of the CDR3 is 20 residues. The germline CDR1 and CDR2 sequences are MGHRA and YSYEKL. CDR3 bases: TGCGCCAGCAGCCAAGATCCTAACAGGGGGCTTTACTCTGGGGCCAACGTCCTGGCTTTC. Translating it yields CASSQDPNRGLYSGANVLAF.

The V and J genes are TRBV12-3 or TRBV12-4 and TRBJ1-4; 8 nucleotides match TRBD1. The CDR3 is 15 residues long. The V segment lost 5 bases and the J segment 7 bases; nucleotides outside the gene matches: 9. The CDR3 coding sequence is TGTGCCAGCAGTGTTGGTGGCAGGGGGCGTGAAAAACTGTTTTTT. As protein: CASSVGGRGREKLFF.

This clonotype occurred many times. V and J are TRBV12-3 or TRBV12-4 and TRBJ2-1; either TRBD1 or TRBD2 may fit D (5 bases each). The CDR3 contains 11 residues. Trimming left V 6 bases short and J 8 bases short, with 8 bases between. The chain's CDR3 is CASSLGDEQFF. CDR3 bases: TGTGCCAGCAGCTTGGGGGATGAGCAGTTCTTC.

This clonotype was detected ten times or more. DNA for the CDR3: TGCAGCGTTGAAAGCTCCATGAACACTGAAGCTTTCTTT. As protein: CSVESSMNTEAFF. The rearrangement joins TRBV29-1 to TRBJ1-1, with D hard to call. The germline V and J ends were trimmed by 2 bases and 0 bases, with 7 bases remaining between them. This CDR3 comprises 13 residues. The germline CDR1 and CDR2 sequences are SQVTM and ANQGSEA.

In this sample, this clonotype turned up a few times. The CDR3 loop is CSAADWSSGNTIYF. CDR3 nucleotide sequence: TGCAGTGCCGCCGACTGGTCCTCTGGAAACACCATATATTTT. The chain joins TRBV20-1 to TRBJ1-3; no firm D call. V was shortened by 6 bases and J by 0 bases, with 12 bases between the two germline ends. Germline V gene lookup returns CDR1 DFQATT and CDR2 SNEGSKA (reference sequence). CDR3 length: 14 amino acids.

This clonotype was seen many times. The chain employs TRBV7-8 and TRBJ1-1, with a weak D call TRBD1 (5 bases). Germline-derived CDR1 and CDR2 are SGHVS and FQNEAQ. The CDR3 covers 15 residues. Deletions cut 0 bases from V and 0 bases from J, with 8 bases between. CDR3 coding DNA: TGTGCCAGCAGCTTAGCGGGGCGGATGAACACTGAAGCTTTCTTT. It encodes CASSLAGRMNTEAFF.

In its sample, this clonotype was seen many times. V and J are TRBV5-5 and TRBJ2-3; 8 bases align to TRBD1. Germline V gives CDR1 SGHKS, CDR2 YYEKEE (reference sequence). There are 15 residues in the CDR3. J was trimmed by 4 bases and V by 0 bases; bases with no gene match: 4. The CDR3 DNA is TGTGCCAGCAGCTTGGGGACAGGGCTGGCAGATACGCAGTATTTT. Translated, it gives CASSLGTGLADTQYF.

This clonotype has ten or more counts. This sequence joins TRBV27 and TRBJ2-1, with unresolved D. The V and J ends lost 1 base and 0 bases respectively, with 10 bases between them. The germline V gene encodes CDR1 MNHEY and CDR2 SMNVEV (reference sequence). The CDR3 consists of 16 residues. This chain's CDR3 is CASSLFSIRSYNEQFF. The DNA for the CDR3 is TGTGCCAGCAGTTTATTTTCGATCCGCTCCTACAATGAGCAGTTCTTC.

The J gene is TRBJ2-1, the V gene TRBV19, with a weak D call TRBD1 (6 bases). CDR1 LNHDA and CDR2 SQIVND come from the germline V gene (reference sequence). V gave up 3 bases and J gave up 9 bases, with 18 bases separating them. This CDR3 is built from 15 residues. DNA for the CDR3: TGTGCCAGTAGTATGAAACCAGGGGCGGTCAGTGAGCAGTTCTTC. This sequence encodes CASSMKPGAVSEQFF.

This clonotype was observed many times. The V call is TRBV20-1, the J call TRBJ2-3; D possibly matches TRBD1 or TRBD2 (5 bases each). Trimming shortened V by 6 bases and J by 4 bases, and 8 bases separated the two germline ends. The CDR3 extends over 11 amino acids. Germline assignment: CDR1 DFQATT and CDR2 SNEGSKA (reference sequence). The DNA for the CDR3 is TGCAGTGCAGGGACGGCAGATACGCAGTATTTT. This sequence encodes CSAGTADTQYF.

This clonotype was detected many times. The J gene is TRBJ2-1, the V gene TRBV11-2; 10 bases map to TRBD2. Germline V gene sequence: CDR1 SGHAT, CDR2 FQNNGV. Trimming cost V 3 bases and J 2 bases; bases outside gene matches: 7. This CDR3 has 17 residues. CDR3 protein: CASSLRGSGGPYNEQFF. The CDR3 DNA is TGTGCCAGCAGCTTGAGGGGTAGCGGGGGGCCCTACAATGAGCAGTTCTTC.